The T cell receptor beta chain described here comes from a study of vaccination effects on CD4 cells after COVID-19. Regarding this clone: What it binds is not known.

V lost 3 bases and J lost 8; bases outside the gene matches: 4. The germline CDR1 and CDR2 sequences are SGHRS and YFSETQ. The CDR3 contains 13 residues. Viral peptide pool expansion of antigen-specific CD4+ T cells preceded sequencing in the ViraFEST assay. Isolation of CD4+ T cells took place after ten to eleven days of culture. All participants had two doses of either the BNT162b2 or mRNA-1273 vaccine. Vaccinees lacked prior SARS-CoV-2 infection and tested negative for nucleocapsid antibodies. Half-medium exchanges with IL-2 medium took place on days 3 and 7. TCRdb's table, derived via immunoSEQ multiplex PCR, lists solely in-frame clones and lacks some. The data show over 25,000 clones, with 80% seen just once and roughly 5% held by the top ten. Study-wide results and caveats: The authors studied few convalescent patients and collected no early post-infection timepoints. Common cold coronavirus cross-reactivity was shown by only 1 of 255 vaccine-induced clones in healthy vaccinees.

This sequence originates from a human donor who received a COVID-19 vaccine. Some clones in this sample may be carry-over from other donors' samples. The rearrangement links TRBV5-1 to TRBJ1-2; TRBD1 agrees at 10 bases. The sequences come from CD4+ T cells from PBMCs cultured with SARS-CoV-2 spike peptides, collected after COVID-19 vaccination. The CDR3 region has the DNA TGCGCCAGCAGCTCCGGACAGGGGGGGGGCTACACCTTC. Its translation: CASSSGQGGGYTF.